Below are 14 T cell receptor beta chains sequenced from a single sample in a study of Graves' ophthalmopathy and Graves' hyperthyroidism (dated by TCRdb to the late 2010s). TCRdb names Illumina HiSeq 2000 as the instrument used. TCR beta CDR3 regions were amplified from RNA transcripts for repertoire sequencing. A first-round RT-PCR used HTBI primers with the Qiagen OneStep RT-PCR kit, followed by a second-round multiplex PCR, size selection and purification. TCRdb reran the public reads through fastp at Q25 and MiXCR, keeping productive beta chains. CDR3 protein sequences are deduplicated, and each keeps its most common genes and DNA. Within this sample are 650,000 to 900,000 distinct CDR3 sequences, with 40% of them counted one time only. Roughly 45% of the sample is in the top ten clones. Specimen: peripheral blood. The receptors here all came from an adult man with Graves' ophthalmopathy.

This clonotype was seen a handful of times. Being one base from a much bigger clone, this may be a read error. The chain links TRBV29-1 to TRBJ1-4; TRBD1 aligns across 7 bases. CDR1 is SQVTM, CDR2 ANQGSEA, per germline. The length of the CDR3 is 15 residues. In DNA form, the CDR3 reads TGCAGCGTTGAGTACGGGACAGCAACTAATGGAAAACTGTTTTTT. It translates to CSVEYGTATNGKLFF.

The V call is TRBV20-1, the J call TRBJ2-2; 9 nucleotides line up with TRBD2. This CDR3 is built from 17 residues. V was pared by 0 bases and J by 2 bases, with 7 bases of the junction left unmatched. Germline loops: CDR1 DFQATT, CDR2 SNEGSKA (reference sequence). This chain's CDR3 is CSARDQAGGINTGELFF. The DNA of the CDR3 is TGCAGTGCTAGAGATCAGGCGGGAGGGATTAACACCGGGGAGCTGTTTTTT.

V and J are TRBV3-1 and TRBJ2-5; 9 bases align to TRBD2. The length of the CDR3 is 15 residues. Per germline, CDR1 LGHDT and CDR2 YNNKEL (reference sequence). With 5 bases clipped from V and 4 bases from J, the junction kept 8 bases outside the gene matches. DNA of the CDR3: TGTGCCAGCAGCGAGCGGGGGGAATACGGAGAGACCCAGTACTTC. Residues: CASSERGEYGETQYF.

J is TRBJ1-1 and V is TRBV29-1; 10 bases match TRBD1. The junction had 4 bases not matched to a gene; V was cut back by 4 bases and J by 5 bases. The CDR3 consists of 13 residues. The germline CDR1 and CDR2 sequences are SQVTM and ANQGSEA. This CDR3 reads CSVGGQGETEAFF. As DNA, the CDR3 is TGCAGCGTTGGCGGACAGGGGGAAACTGAAGCTTTCTTT.

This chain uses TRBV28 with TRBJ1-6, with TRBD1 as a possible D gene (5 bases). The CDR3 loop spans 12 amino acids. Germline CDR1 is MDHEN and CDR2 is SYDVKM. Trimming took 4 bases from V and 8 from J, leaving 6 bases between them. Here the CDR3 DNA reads TGTGCCAGCAGTTCACAGGATTCACCCCTCCACTTT. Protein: CASSSQDSPLHF.

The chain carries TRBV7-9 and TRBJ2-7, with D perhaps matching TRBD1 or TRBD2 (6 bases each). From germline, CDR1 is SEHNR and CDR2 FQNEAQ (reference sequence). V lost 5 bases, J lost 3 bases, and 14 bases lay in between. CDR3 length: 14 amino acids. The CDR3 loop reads CASSPGGDGYEQYF. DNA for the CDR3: TGTGCCAGCAGCCCCGGGGGCGATGGCTACGAGCAGTACTTC.

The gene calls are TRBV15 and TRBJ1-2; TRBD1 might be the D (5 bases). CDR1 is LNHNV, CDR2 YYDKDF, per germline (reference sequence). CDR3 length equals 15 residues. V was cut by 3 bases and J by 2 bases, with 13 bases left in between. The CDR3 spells CATSSVAPGNYGYTF. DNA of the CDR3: TGTGCCACCAGCAGCGTAGCGCCAGGGAACTATGGCTACACCTTC.

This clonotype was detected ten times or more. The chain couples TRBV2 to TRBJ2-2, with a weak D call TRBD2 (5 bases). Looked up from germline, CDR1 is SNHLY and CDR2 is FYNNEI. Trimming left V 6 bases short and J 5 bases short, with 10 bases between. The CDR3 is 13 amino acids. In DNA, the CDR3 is TGTGCCAGCAGATGGACGGGGACCGGGGAGCTGTTTTTT. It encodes CASRWTGTGELFF.

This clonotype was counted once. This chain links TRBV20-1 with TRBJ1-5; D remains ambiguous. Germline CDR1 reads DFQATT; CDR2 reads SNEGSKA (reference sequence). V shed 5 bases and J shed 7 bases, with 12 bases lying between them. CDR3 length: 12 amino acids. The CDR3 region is CSASSWVQPQHF. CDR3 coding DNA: TGCAGTGCTTCCAGCTGGGTACAGCCCCAGCATTTT.

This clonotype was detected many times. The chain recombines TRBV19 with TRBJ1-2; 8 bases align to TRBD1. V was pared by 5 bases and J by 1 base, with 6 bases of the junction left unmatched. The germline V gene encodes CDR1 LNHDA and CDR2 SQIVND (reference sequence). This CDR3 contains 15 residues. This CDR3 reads CASSSDRANNYGYTF. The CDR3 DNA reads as TGTGCCAGTAGTTCGGACAGGGCCAATAACTATGGCTACACCTTC.

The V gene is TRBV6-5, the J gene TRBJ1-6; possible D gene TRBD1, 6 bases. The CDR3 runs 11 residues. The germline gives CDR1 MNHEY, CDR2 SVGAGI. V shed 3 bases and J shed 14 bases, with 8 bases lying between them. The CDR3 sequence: CASSYRGALHF. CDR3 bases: TGTGCCAGCAGTTATAGGGGGGCCCTCCACTTT.

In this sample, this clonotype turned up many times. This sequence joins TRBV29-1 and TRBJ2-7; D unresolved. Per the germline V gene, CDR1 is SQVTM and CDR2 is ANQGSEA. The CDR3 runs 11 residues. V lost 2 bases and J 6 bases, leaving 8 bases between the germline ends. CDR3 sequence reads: CSVERSGEQYF. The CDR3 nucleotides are TGCAGCGTTGAACGTTCGGGCGAGCAGTACTTC.

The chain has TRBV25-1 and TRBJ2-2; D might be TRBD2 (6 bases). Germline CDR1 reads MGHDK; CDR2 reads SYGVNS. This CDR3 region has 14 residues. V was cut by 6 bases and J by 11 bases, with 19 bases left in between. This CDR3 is CASSLTGLLGELFF. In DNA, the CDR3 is TGTGCCAGCAGCCTCACGGGACTGCTCGGCGAGCTGTTTTTT.

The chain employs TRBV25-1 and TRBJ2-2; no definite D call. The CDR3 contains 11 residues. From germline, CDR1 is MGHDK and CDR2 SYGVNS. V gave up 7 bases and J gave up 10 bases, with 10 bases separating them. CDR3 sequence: CASTVSEELFF. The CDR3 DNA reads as TGTGCCAGCACCGTGAGCGAGGAGCTGTTTTTT.